This T cell receptor (beta chain) was documented in a study of T cell changes during pregnancy in multiple sclerosis (dated by TCRdb to between 2018 and 2021). About the full investigation: In women with multiple sclerosis, the researchers looked at how the T cell repertoire shifted as pregnancy progressed.

As for this clone: Its antigen is unknown. Nothing much larger sits one base from this clone, and base qualities are not available.

The method was the immunoSEQ multiplex PCR assay. This immuneACCESS table, as held by TCRdb, lists in-frame sequences with V and J called but not all clones. Of the missing ones, under half trace to an unresolved V gene in checked studies; the others have no known cause. The sample table lists 38,000 or so clones, about 92% of them with a count of one. The top ten clones comprise around 0.4% of the sample. From the cysteine up to the phenylalanine, the CDR3 has a length of 12 residues. Only the CDR3 DNA stays, 36 bases, in frame from base 1. The V and J ends are trimmed by 6 bases and 9 bases, leaving 14 bases between them. Reading the germline V gene gives CDR1 SNHLY and CDR2 FYNNEI.

The sequencing here drew on CD4+ T cells from peripheral blood mononuclear cells, taken in the first trimester of pregnancy. This receptor was taken from a female donor with multiple sclerosis, enrolled in a pregnancy study. The sequence is built from TRBV2 and TRBJ2-5; the best D guess is TRBD2, with 5 bases matching. The CDR3 sequence is CASRPSSQAQYF. The sequenced DNA is TGTGCCAGCAGACCTAGCTCTCAGGCCCAGTACTTC.